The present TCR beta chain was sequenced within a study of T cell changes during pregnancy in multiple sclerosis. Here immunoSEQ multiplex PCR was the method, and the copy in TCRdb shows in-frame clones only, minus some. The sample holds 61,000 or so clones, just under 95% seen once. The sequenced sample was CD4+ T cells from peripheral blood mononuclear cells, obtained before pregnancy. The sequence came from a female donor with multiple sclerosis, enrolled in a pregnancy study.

The CDR3 loop is CASSLLDSPHEQYF. The CDR3 coding sequence is TGTGCCAGCAGCTTACTGGACAGTCCCCACGAGCAGTACTTC. V is TRBV5-4 and J is TRBJ2-7; D may be TRBD1 (6 bases). The CDR3 extends over 14 amino acids. Germline CDR1 reads SGHNT; CDR2 reads YYREEE (reference sequence). V gave up 2 bases and J gave up 5 bases, with 14 bases separating them. Combining the CDR3 with reference TRBV5-4 and TRBJ2-7 gives the whole variable domain ETGVTQSPTHLIKTRGQQVTLRCSSQSGHNTVSWYQQALGQGPQFIFQYYREEENGRGNFPPRFSGLQFPNYSSELNVNALELDDSALYLCASSLLDSPHEQYFGPGTRLTVT.